Shown below are 11 T cell receptor beta chains from a single sample sequenced in a study of CXCR3-negative and CXCR3-positive naive CD8 T cells. Notes on the study in general: Hydrophobicity was higher for TRB CDR3s found in CXCR3-positive naive cells than in CXCR3-negative naive cells.

The authors made the TRB cDNA libraries by 5' RACE using UMI labels. Using the 5' RACE reads, TCRdb records one entry per CDR3 protein without DNA. In total, the table holds approximately 130,000 distinct CDR3 sequences. No cognate antigen is known for these TCRs. The sequenced material came from naive CXCR3+ CD8+ T cells from blood. As to subset: CD45RO-CCR7+CD27+CD95- naive CD8+ T cells expressing CXCR3 (TNR3+). Receptors were obtained from a human donor in good health. Some clones in this sample may be carry-over from other donors' samples.

The rearrangement uses TRBV29-1 and TRBJ2-1. This CDR3 is 13 amino acids long. The germline V gene encodes CDR1 SQVTM and CDR2 ANQGSEA. CDR3 sequence reads: CSVIQTVYNEQFF.

The V call is TRBV29-1, the J call TRBJ1-2; as DNA is missing, the TRBD1 call by TCRdb cannot be tested. From germline, CDR1 is SQVTM and CDR2 ANQGSEA. The CDR3 covers 12 residues. CDR3 residues: CSVMTGGGGYTF.

The J gene is TRBJ2-1, the V gene TRBV5-1; the TCRdb D gene call, TRBD2, has no DNA to confirm it. CDR1 SGHRS and CDR2 YFSETQ come from the germline V gene. CDR3 length equals 17 residues. CDR3 residues: CASSLLGSGRARNEQFF.

V gene TRBV27 combines with J gene TRBJ1-2. In germline, CDR1 is MNHEY, CDR2 SMNVEV (reference sequence). CDR3 length: 15 amino acids. CDR3 in amino acids: CASSLSTGMHYGYTF.

V usage is TRBV4-1 and J usage is TRBJ1-5. The length of the CDR3 is 13 residues. From germline, CDR1 is MGHRA and CDR2 YSYEKL. CDR3 residues: CASSPFGDQPQHF.

The chain links TRBV27 to TRBJ2-3. Per germline, CDR1 MNHEY and CDR2 SMNVEV (reference sequence). This CDR3 region has 13 residues. CDR3 amino acids: CASSPKYTDTQYF.

The genes are TRBV5-1 and TRBJ2-1; TCRdb's D call, TRBD1, is unchecked because there is no DNA. The CDR3 is 16 amino acids. Germline assignment: CDR1 SGHRS and CDR2 YFSETQ. The CDR3 is CASSHPDRTVDNEQFF.

V and J are TRBV29-1 and TRBJ2-7; with no DNA, the TCRdb D assignment of TRBD1 cannot be verified. This CDR3 region has 12 residues. Germline CDR1 and CDR2: SQVTM and ANQGSEA. The CDR3 sequence is CSGRDSGYEQYF.

The chain links TRBV12-3 or TRBV12-4 to TRBJ2-3; TCRdb picks TRBD1, but there is no DNA to check that call. CDR3 length equals 16 residues. CDR3 protein: CASSPPGVGSADTQYF.

The rearrangement links TRBV29-1 to TRBJ2-7. The V gene's germline CDR1 is SQVTM and CDR2 ANQGSEA. The CDR3 is made up of 14 amino acids. The CDR3: CSVEDSGVSYEQYF.

The chain has TRBV4-1 and TRBJ2-7; TCRdb names TRBD1, which stays unverified in the absence of DNA. The CDR3 sequence is 15 residues long. Germline lookup yields CDR1 MGHRA and CDR2 YSYEKL. CDR3 loop: CASSQGQGNVDEQYF.